The 30 T cell receptor beta chains given below trace back to one sample, sequenced in a study of OX40 agonist ivuxolimab in advanced cancers. Using immunoSEQ multiplex PCR, the repertoire was profiled, and TCRdb retains in-frame clones only, with some absent. The sample includes roughly 56,000 clones, around 85% of them seen just once. The source material was CD4+ or CD8+ T cells sorted from blood, sampled in a trial of the OX40 agonist ivuxolimab. Every receptor here comes from an adult with an advanced solid tumor such as melanoma, head and neck, liver or kidney cancer.

The chain links TRBV2 to TRBJ1-5, with 7 bases that match TRBD1. V trimming: 5 bases; J trimming: 7 bases; junction bases outside the gene matches: 8. The length of the CDR3 is 14 residues. Germline V gives CDR1 SNHLY, CDR2 FYNNEI. The CDR3 DNA sequence: TGTGCCAGCAGTTACCGACAGGGAAGACAGCCCCAGCATTTT. Translation: CASSYRQGRQPQHF.

The rearrangement links TRBV6-4 to TRBJ2-3; D gene unclear. Germline V gene lookup returns CDR1 MRHNA and CDR2 SNTAGT. V lost 4 bases and J 6 bases, leaving 11 bases between the germline ends. The CDR3 spans 13 residues. CDR3: CASSVESSDTQYF. The CDR3 nucleotides are TGTGCCAGCAGTGTGGAAAGTTCGGATACGCAGTATTTT.

This sequence joins TRBV6-1 and TRBJ2-7; 7 positions agree with TRBD2. Germline CDR1 is MNHNS and CDR2 is SASEGT. The J segment lost 4 bases and the V segment lost 10 bases, leaving 10 bases of the junction unmatched. This CDR3 region has 13 residues. CDR3 region: CATIWEGSYEQYF. CDR3 coding DNA: TGTGCCACGATCTGGGAGGGAAGTTACGAGCAGTACTTC.

The genes are TRBV2 and TRBJ1-1; 9 nucleotides line up with TRBD1. The CDR3 sequence is 13 residues long. The ends lost 6 bases at V and 6 bases at J; junction bases unmatched: 5. Germline V gives CDR1 SNHLY, CDR2 FYNNEI. The CDR3, as DNA: TGTGCCAGCAGACCGGGACAGGGAGCTGAAGCTTTCTTT. Encoded protein: CASRPGQGAEAFF. The full variable domain, completed using reference TRBV2 and TRBJ1-1, is EPEVTQTPSHQVTQMGQEVILRCVPISNHLYFYWYRQILGQKVEFLVSFYNNEISEKSEIFDDQFSVERPDGSNFTLKIRSTKLEDSAMYFCASRPGQGAEAFFGQGTRLTVV.

The chain uses TRBV21-1 and TRBJ1-1. TRBV21-1 is a known pseudogene. This CDR3 comprises 12 residues. CDR3 region: CGSRGQNTEAFF. The CDR3 DNA reads TGTGGCTCACGAGGGCAGAACACTGAAGCTTTCTTT.

V is TRBV2 and J is TRBJ2-7; D unclear. CDR1 SNHLY and CDR2 FYNNEI come from the germline V gene. The CDR3 totals 14 residues. V gave up 2 bases and J gave up 2 bases, with 10 bases separating them. The CDR3 protein is CASSENYPPYEQYF. CDR3 DNA sequence: TGTGCCAGCAGTGAAAACTATCCACCCTACGAGCAGTACTTC.

The gene calls are TRBV30 and TRBJ1-5; 7 bases line up with TRBD1. Trimming cost V 0 bases and J 6 bases; bases outside gene matches: 8. The germline V gene encodes CDR1 GTSNPN and CDR2 SVGIG (reference sequence). The CDR3 runs 15 residues. Written as DNA, the CDR3 is TGTGCCTGGAGTGTAAGGGGGCCACGCACTCAGCCCCAGCATTTT. Protein: CAWSVRGPRTQPQHF.

The CDR3 nucleotides read TGTGCCGTTCGACAGGATATCAGCTCCTACGAGCAGTACTTC. Translated, it gives CAVRQDISSYEQYF. The rearrangement links TRBV10-3 to TRBJ2-7, with a weak D call TRBD1 (6 bases). The CDR3 totals 14 residues. CDR1 and CDR2 (germline): ENHRY, SYGVKD. V was trimmed by 11 bases and J by 0 bases, leaving 17 bases between them.

The chain recombines TRBV19 with TRBJ2-7; the D gene is possibly TRBD2 (6 bases). Germline-derived CDR1 and CDR2 are LNHDA and SQIVND (reference sequence). Trimming removed 1 base from V and 5 bases from J, with 9 bases in between. The CDR3 consists of 13 residues. CDR3 nucleotide sequence: TGTGCCAGTAGTATAGCGGGAGTTAACGAGCAGTACTTC. Its translation is CASSIAGVNEQYF.

The chain carries TRBV7-8 and TRBJ2-1; no firm D call. This CDR3 region has 17 residues. Trimming removed 5 bases from V and 3 bases from J, with 20 bases in between. Germline CDR1 is SGHVS and CDR2 is FQNEAQ. In nucleotides, the CDR3 is TGTGCCAGCAGCCCTACCTTGGGCCAGCCGAACTACAATGAGCAGTTCTTC. It encodes CASSPTLGQPNYNEQFF.

This clone is a singleton in its sample. The junction shows a germline mismatch at one end, possibly a read error. This chain joins TRBV2 and TRBJ2-1; possibly TRBD1 for D (6 bases). The length of the CDR3 is 11 residues. The germline V gene encodes CDR1 SNHLY and CDR2 FYNNEI. This CDR3 is CALSQGRPPIF. The CDR3 coding sequence is TGTGCCCTCTCTCAGGGGAGACCCCCAATCTTC. The whole variable domain, filled in from reference TRBV2 and TRBJ2-1, reads EPEVTQTPSHQVTQMGQEVILRCVPISNHLYFYWYRQILGQKVEFLVSFYNNEISEKSEIFDDQFSVERPDGSNFTLKIRSTKLEDSAMYFCALSQGRPPIFGPGTRLTVL.

The CDR3 sequence: CASSFLGQLNSNQPQHF. The CDR3 nucleotides read TGTGCCAGTAGTTTCCTCGGACAGCTCAATAGCAATCAGCCCCAGCATTTT. The rearrangement uses TRBV19 and TRBJ1-5; D is perhaps TRBD1 (6 bases). Germline CDR1 and CDR2: LNHDA and SQIVND (reference sequence). Trimming left V 5 bases short and J 0 bases short, with 17 bases between. This CDR3 contains 17 residues.

The V call is TRBV10-3, the J call TRBJ2-1; 12 bases are a match to TRBD2. There are 13 residues in the CDR3. After removal of 7 bases from V and 7 bases from J, the junction contained 2 bases not matched to a gene. Germline CDR1 and CDR2: ENHRY and SYGVKD. CDR3 nucleotides: TGTGCCATCACGACTAGCGGGAGAAATGAGCAGTTCTTC. Translated: CAITTSGRNEQFF.

This sequence joins TRBV30 and TRBJ2-1; TRBD2 matches at 7 bases. Per germline, CDR1 GTSNPN and CDR2 SVGIG (reference sequence). The junction had 5 bases not matched to a gene; V was cut back by 5 bases and J by 1 base. CDR3 length: 14 residues. The DNA for the CDR3 is TGTGCCTGGGAGGGACTACCTTCCTACAATGAGCAGTTCTTC. This sequence encodes CAWEGLPSYNEQFF.

This chain connects TRBV9 to TRBJ2-5, with 7 bases lining up with TRBD2. Looked up from germline, CDR1 is SGDLS and CDR2 is YYNGEE. The CDR3 runs to 17 residues. J lost 2 bases, V lost 5 bases, and 15 bases had no gene match. CDR3 sequence (DNA): TGTGCCAGCAGTCAAACCGCCCGGGGAGGGCAGCAAGAGACCCAGTACTTC. Its protein product is CASSQTARGGQQETQYF.

The rearrangement joins TRBV5-4 to TRBJ2-3; 7 positions match TRBD2. Germline values: CDR1 SGHNT, CDR2 YYREEE (reference sequence). This CDR3 spans 13 amino acids. V lost 5 bases, J lost 4 bases, and 4 bases stayed unmatched. CDR3 bases: TGTGCCAGCAGGGCGGGAGAAGCAGATACGCAGTATTTT. The encoded protein is CASRAGEADTQYF.

The V call is TRBV9, the J call TRBJ2-2; D perhaps matches TRBD1 (6 bases). Per germline, CDR1 SGDLS and CDR2 YYNGEE. The CDR3 is 14 residues long. Trimming left V 4 bases short and J 2 bases short, with 9 bases between. DNA of the CDR3: TGTGCCAGCAGCTGGGGACAAAACACCGGGGAGCTGTTTTTT. Amino acids: CASSWGQNTGELFF.

The gene calls are TRBV7-2 and TRBJ2-1; perhaps TRBD2 as D (7 bases). Trimming shortened V by 4 bases and J by 6 bases, and 19 bases separated the two germline ends. The CDR3 loop spans 16 amino acids. CDR1 is SGHTA and CDR2 is FQGNSA in the germline V gene. The DNA of the CDR3 is TGTGCCAGCAGCTACTATAGTACGGGGGGCGGCAATGAGCAGTTCTTC. This translates into CASSYYSTGGGNEQFF.

This sequence joins TRBV10-3 and TRBJ1-1, with a possible D match to TRBD1 (5 bases). Germline V CDR1 and CDR2: ENHRY, SYGVKD. This CDR3 is built from 12 residues. V lost 5 bases to trimming and J lost 6 bases, with 10 bases between them. In DNA form, the CDR3 reads TGTGCCATCAGTCAAGGGACCTCTGAAGCTTTCTTT. Its protein product is CAISQGTSEAFF.

The chain joins TRBV28 to TRBJ1-2; no clear D. CDR1 and CDR2 from the germline V gene are MDHEN and SYDVKM. Trimming took off 6 bases at V and 9 bases at J, with 17 bases between the two ends. The CDR3 has 13 residues. In DNA, the CDR3 is TGTGCCAGCAGAGAAAGGGTAGCGGGGAGCTACACCTTC. Protein: CASRERVAGSYTF.

This chain joins TRBV6-1 and TRBJ1-1; D ambiguous. V was trimmed by 4 bases and J by 1 base, leaving 10 bases between them. From germline, CDR1 is MNHNS and CDR2 SASEGT. This CDR3 has 14 residues. The CDR3 sequence is CASSVVEGNTEAFF. The CDR3 DNA follows: TGTGCCAGCAGTGTGGTTGAGGGGAACACTGAAGCTTTCTTT.

This rearrangement joins TRBV28 to TRBJ1-2; tentatively, D is TRBD1 (6 bases). The CDR3 covers 12 residues. The V end was cut by 3 bases, the J end by 10 bases, with 12 bases between. The germline V gene has CDR1 MDHEN and CDR2 SYDVKM. CDR3 in amino acids: CASSFQGHTYTF. For the CDR3, the DNA is TGTGCCAGCAGTTTTCAGGGGCACACCTACACCTTC.

The V gene is TRBV4-1, the J gene TRBJ1-1; weak D call: TRBD1 (5 bases). The CDR3 covers 15 residues. V lost 0 bases and J lost 0, with 8 bases in between. CDR1 is MGHRA, CDR2 YSYEKL, per germline. CDR3 residues: CASSQERGVNTEAFF. CDR3 coding DNA: TGCGCCAGCAGCCAAGAGAGGGGTGTGAACACTGAAGCTTTCTTT.

The chain has TRBV19 and TRBJ1-3; D not certain. Germline loops: CDR1 LNHDA, CDR2 SQIVND (reference sequence). Trimming shortened V by 5 bases and J by 0 bases, and 5 bases separated the two germline ends. This CDR3 is 13 amino acids long. CDR3 sequence reads: CASSWDSGNTIYF. The CDR3 nucleotides are TGTGCCAGTAGTTGGGACTCTGGAAACACCATATATTTT.

The rearrangement uses TRBV2 and TRBJ2-1, with 11 bases identical to TRBD2. J was trimmed by 9 bases and V by 5 bases; bases with no gene match: 12. CDR3 length: 16 amino acids. The V gene's germline CDR1 is SNHLY and CDR2 FYNNEI. CDR3 loop: CASSFTTSGNGGEQFF. In DNA form, the CDR3 reads TGTGCCAGCAGTTTTACGACTAGCGGGAATGGGGGTGAGCAGTTCTTC.

This sequence joins TRBV7-8 and TRBJ2-7, with D perhaps being TRBD1 or TRBD2 (7 bases each). CDR3 length: 16 amino acids. V lost 5 bases and J 4 bases, leaving 21 bases between the germline ends. Per the germline V gene, CDR1 is SGHVS and CDR2 is FQNEAQ. CDR3 protein: CASSPREAGGGYEQYF. DNA of the CDR3: TGTGCCAGCAGCCCCCGTGAGGCAGGGGGAGGGTACGAGCAGTACTTC.

This chain joins TRBV9 and TRBJ2-3; weak D call: TRBD2 (6 bases). The V and J ends lost 4 bases and 4 bases respectively, with 16 bases between them. Germline V gene data show CDR1 as SGDLS and CDR2 as YYNGEE. This CDR3 has 15 residues. CDR3 residues: CASSPAPGGADTQYF. In nucleotides, the CDR3 is TGTGCCAGCAGCCCTGCCCCGGGCGGGGCAGATACGCAGTATTTT.

This clone was observed a handful of times. The rearrangement uses TRBV7-9 and TRBJ2-1, with unresolved D. The CDR3 covers 15 residues. CDR1 is SEHNR and CDR2 is FQNEAQ in the germline V gene (reference sequence). V was clipped by 2 bases and J by 0 bases, with 8 bases between them. CDR3 sequence: CASSLKAGSYNEQFF. The CDR3 bases are TGTGCCAGCAGCTTAAAAGCTGGCTCCTACAATGAGCAGTTCTTC. Using reference TRBV7-9 and TRBJ2-1 for the parts outside the CDR3, the full variable domain is DTGVSQNPRHKITKRGQNVTFRCDPISEHNRLYWYRQTLGQGPEFLTYFQNEAQLEKSRLLSDRFSAERPKGSFSTLEIQRTEQGDSAMYLCASSLKAGSYNEQFFGPGTRLTVL.

The V gene is TRBV7-6, the J gene TRBJ2-7; 7 nucleotides line up with TRBD1. This CDR3 comprises 15 residues. The V gene end was trimmed by 3 bases and the J gene end by 5 bases; junction bases not matched to a gene: 10. CDR1 is SGHVS, CDR2 FNYEAQ, per germline. The chain's CDR3 is CASSLDTGVEDEQYF. The CDR3 nucleotides are TGTGCCAGCAGCTTGGATACAGGGGTAGAGGACGAGCAGTACTTC.

This rearrangement joins TRBV5-6 to TRBJ2-7, with 8 bases identical to TRBD1. This CDR3 contains 14 residues. With V trimmed by 0 bases and J by 6 bases, 5 bases remained unmatched. Looked up from germline, CDR1 is SGHDT and CDR2 is YYEEEE. The CDR3 nucleotides are TGTGCCAGCAGCTTGGACAGGGGGTTAGGCGAGCAGTACTTC. The encoded protein is CASSLDRGLGEQYF.